This TCR beta chain was recovered during a study of T cells in Graves' hyperthyroidism and ophthalmopathy. Study overall: Peripheral blood samples were taken at initial diagnosis, prior to any treatment.

Amplification of TCR beta CDR3 regions was performed using RNA transcripts as template. The HTBI primer set was used in a first-round RT-PCR of the TCR CDR3. TCRdb recomputed calls from the multiplex PCR reads with MiXCR, one row per CDR3 protein. The sample contains approximately 690,000 distinct CDR3 sequences, around 13% of which appear only once. In its sample, this clonotype was seen a few times. Its antigen remains unidentified. V lost 0 bases, J lost 4 bases, and 3 bases stayed unmatched. Germline lookup yields CDR1 SGDLS and CDR2 YYNGEE. The CDR3 has 15 amino acids. Study-wide results and limits: Before onset, by a median of about six months, the model predicted ophthalmopathy.

Patients with uncontrolled infections, other autoimmune diseases, pregnancy or lactation were excluded. PBMCs came from 8.5 to 10 ml fresh peripheral blood. The rearrangement joins TRBV9 to TRBJ2-5; 10 positions match TRBD1. Sequences were obtained from blood. This receptor was identified in a woman aged 45-65 years with Graves' ophthalmopathy. CDR3 sequence: CASSVAGTGAETQYF. The CDR3 nucleotides are TGTGCCAGCAGCGTAGCTGGGACAGGGGCAGAGACCCAGTACTTC. The variable domain in full, with the rest retrieved from reference TRBV9 and TRBJ2-5, is DSGVTQTPKHLITATGQRVTLRCSPRSGDLSVYWYQQSLDQGLQFLIQYYNGEERAKGNILERFSAQQFPDLHSELNLSSLELGDSALYFCASSVAGTGAETQYFGPGTRLLVL.